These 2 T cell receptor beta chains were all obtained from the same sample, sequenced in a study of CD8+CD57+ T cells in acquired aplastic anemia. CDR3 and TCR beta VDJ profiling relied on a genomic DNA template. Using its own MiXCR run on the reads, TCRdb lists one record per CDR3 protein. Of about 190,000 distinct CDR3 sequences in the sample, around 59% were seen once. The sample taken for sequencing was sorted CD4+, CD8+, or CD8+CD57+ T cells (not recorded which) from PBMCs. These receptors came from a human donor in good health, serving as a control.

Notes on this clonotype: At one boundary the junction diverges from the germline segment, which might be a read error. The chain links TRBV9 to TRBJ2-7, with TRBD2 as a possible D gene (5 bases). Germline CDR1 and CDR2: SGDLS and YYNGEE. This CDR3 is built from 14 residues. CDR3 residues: CASSVTGSSYEQHF. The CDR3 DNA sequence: TGTGCCAGCAGTGTGACGGGGAGCTCCTACGAGCAGCACTTC.

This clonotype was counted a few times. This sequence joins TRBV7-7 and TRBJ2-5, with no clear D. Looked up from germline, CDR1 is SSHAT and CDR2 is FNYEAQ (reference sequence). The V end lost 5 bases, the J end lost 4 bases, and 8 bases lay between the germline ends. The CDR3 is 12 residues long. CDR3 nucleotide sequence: TGTGCCAGCAGCAACGAGCGAGAGACCCAGTACTTC. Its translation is CASSNERETQYF.